A single sample gave rise to the 4 T cell receptor beta chains below, sequenced in a study of blood T cell repertoires in COVID-19. Assay: immunoSEQ multiplex PCR; the TCRdb copy retains only in-frame clones and omits some. This table holds 300,000 to 400,000 clones, more than 75% found once. The material sequenced was PBMCs or T cells enriched from blood (not recorded which). The receptor set was obtained from a woman younger than 35 who had recovered from COVID-19.

The rearrangement uses TRBV28 and TRBJ1-2; D possibly corresponds to TRBD1 (6 bases). CDR3 length: 14 amino acids. CDR1 is MDHEN, CDR2 SYDVKM, per germline. V was cut by 7 bases and J by 4 bases, with 16 bases left in between. The CDR3 nucleotides are TGTGCCAGCACAGGGACAATTGTAGGCTATGGCTACACCTTC. It yields the protein CASTGTIVGYGYTF.

The chain carries TRBV20-1 and TRBJ2-7, with D possibly matching TRBD1 (6 bases). Trimming shortened V by 3 bases and J by 4 bases, and 22 bases separated the two germline ends. The CDR3 covers 16 residues. Germline assignment: CDR1 DFQATT and CDR2 SNEGSKA (reference sequence). In nucleotides, the CDR3 is TGCAGTGCTAGTGATCCCAGGGGAGTGACGGGGTACGAGCAGTACTTC. This codes for CSASDPRGVTGYEQYF.

CDR3 residues: CASSSGQINEKLFF. CDR3 coding DNA: TGCGCCAGCAGCTCGGGACAGATTAATGAAAAACTGTTTTTT. The chain carries TRBV5-1 and TRBJ1-4, with 7 bases that match TRBD1. V shed 3 bases and J 4 bases; nucleotides not matched to a gene: 3. The germline gives CDR1 SGHRS, CDR2 YFSETQ. The CDR3 consists of 14 residues.

The chain joins TRBV5-4 to TRBJ2-5, with 7 nucleotides matching TRBD1. The V gene end was trimmed by 4 bases and the J gene end by 3 bases; junction bases not matched to a gene: 9. Germline lookup yields CDR1 SGHNT and CDR2 YYREEE (reference sequence). This CDR3 has 15 residues. CDR3 coding DNA: TGTGCCAGCAGCCCGAAGCACGACAGGGAAGAGACCCAGTACTTC. This codes for CASSPKHDREETQYF.